These 31 T cell receptor beta chains were all obtained from the same sample, sequenced in a study of blood T cell repertoires in COVID-19. TCRdb's table, derived via immunoSEQ multiplex PCR, lists solely in-frame clones and lacks some. The repertoire has nearly 110,000 clones, 80% to 85% of them found once; the top ten carry 4% to 5.5%. Input material: peripheral blood. All receptors derive from a human donor in a cohort sampled during active COVID-19.

This chain connects TRBV6-6 to TRBJ2-3, with 8 bases aligning to TRBD2. There are 16 residues in the CDR3. Trimming cost V 5 bases and J 5 bases; bases outside gene matches: 12. Germline-derived CDR1 and CDR2 are MNHNY and SVGAGI (reference sequence). The CDR3 here is CASSTRGAGVQDTQYF. The CDR3 DNA reads TGTGCCAGCAGTACCCGGGGAGCGGGAGTCCAAGATACGCAGTATTTT.

V usage is TRBV19 and J usage is TRBJ2-5; 10 positions agree with TRBD1. With 5 bases clipped from V and 4 bases from J, the junction kept 7 bases outside the gene matches. CDR3 length: 15 residues. CDR1 LNHDA and CDR2 SQIVND come from the germline V gene (reference sequence). The CDR3 reads CASSQDRGMPETQYF. CDR3 bases: TGTGCCAGTAGTCAGGACAGGGGGATGCCAGAGACCCAGTACTTC.

The chain combines TRBV6-2 or TRBV6-3 with TRBJ2-5, with 9 bases fitting TRBD2. J lost 5 bases, V lost 4 bases, and 8 bases had no gene match. This CDR3 comprises 15 residues. The germline gives CDR1 MNHEY, CDR2 SVGEGT. CDR3 nucleotide sequence: TGTGCCAGCAGTTCAGCGGGAGGTTTAGAGGAGACCCAGTACTTC. This gives the protein CASSSAGGLEETQYF.

The V and J genes are TRBV4-1 and TRBJ2-7, with 10 bases matching TRBD1. Germline values: CDR1 MGHRA, CDR2 YSYEKL. This CDR3 has 15 residues. Losses at the gene ends were 2 bases for V and 2 bases for J; bases not matched to a gene: 3. In DNA, the CDR3 is TGCGCCAGCAGCCAATCAGGGACAGGGGCCTACGAGCAGTACTTC. This gives the protein CASSQSGTGAYEQYF.

This sequence joins TRBV5-1 and TRBJ2-3; 7 positions match TRBD2. Germline assignment: CDR1 SGHRS and CDR2 YFSETQ. This CDR3 is 16 amino acids long. V trimming: 0 bases; J trimming: 3 bases; junction bases outside the gene matches: 7. CDR3 in DNA: TGCGCCAGCAGCTTGGAGGAGCGGGGACGTACAGATACGCAGTATTTT. Translated, it gives CASSLEERGRTDTQYF.

This clone has a handful of counts. This chain joins TRBV7-8 and TRBJ2-1; 8 bases map to TRBD2. Looked up from germline, CDR1 is SGHVS and CDR2 is FQNEAQ. Trimming removed 7 bases from V and 8 bases from J; junction bases left unmatched: 7. The CDR3 covers 13 residues. The CDR3 loop is CASKSGGRYEQFF. CDR3 DNA sequence: TGTGCCAGCAAATCTGGCGGGAGGTATGAGCAGTTCTTC. The variable domain in full, with the rest retrieved from reference TRBV7-8 and TRBJ2-1, is GAGVSQSPRYKVAKRGQDVALRCDPISGHVSLFWYQQALGQGPEFLTYFQNEAQLDKSGLPSDRFFAERPEGSVSTLKIQRTQQEDSAVYLCASKSGGRYEQFFGPGTRLTVL.

The chain combines TRBV11-2 with TRBJ2-1; 9 positions match TRBD2. The V and J ends lost 1 base and 0 bases, in that order; junction bases with no gene match: 1. The germline V gene encodes CDR1 SGHAT and CDR2 FQNNGV. The CDR3 totals 16 residues. Here the CDR3 DNA reads TGTGCCAGCAGCTTAGTGGGACTAGCCTCCTACAATGAGCAGTTCTTC. Encoded protein: CASSLVGLASYNEQFF.

CDR3 loop: CASSQEYLATIYNEQFF. The CDR3 DNA follows: TGCGCCAGCAGCCAAGAATATCTAGCGACGATATACAATGAGCAGTTCTTC. The chain uses TRBV4-3 and TRBJ2-1, with D possibly being TRBD2 (6 bases). CDR3 length equals 17 residues. Looked up from germline, CDR1 is LGHNA and CDR2 is YSLEER. V lost 0 bases, J lost 4 bases, and 16 bases lay in between.

V and J are TRBV27 and TRBJ2-4; 10 positions match TRBD1. CDR3 size: 14 residues. Germline V gives CDR1 MNHEY, CDR2 SMNVEV (reference sequence). V was clipped by 3 bases and J by 7 bases; unmatched bases: 3. CDR3 bases: TGTGCCAGCAGTTTTGGGACAGGGGACAACATTCAGTACTTC. Protein sequence: CASSFGTGDNIQYF.

This rearrangement joins TRBV19 to TRBJ1-5, with unresolved D. The germline V gene encodes CDR1 LNHDA and CDR2 SQIVND (reference sequence). The CDR3 loop spans 13 amino acids. Trimming removed 6 bases from V and 6 bases from J, with 12 bases in between. The CDR3 nucleotides read TGTGCCAGTAGCGTCCCGGTTGGTCAGCCCCAGCATTTT. Protein: CASSVPVGQPQHF.

The chain combines TRBV7-2 with TRBJ2-2; the match to TRBD2 covers 11 bases. Trimming removed 4 bases from V and 0 bases from J; junction bases left unmatched: 10. The CDR3 length is 19 residues. Germline V lookup: CDR1 SGHTA, CDR2 FQGNSA. The CDR3 DNA sequence: TGTGCCAGCAGCTCGTCGGCTAGCGGGAGGCACACGAACACCGGGGAGCTGTTTTTT. It codes for CASSSSASGRHTNTGELFF.

This clone was found a few times. The J gene is TRBJ2-2, the V gene TRBV10-3, with a weak D call TRBD1 (6 bases). Germline V lookup: CDR1 ENHRY, CDR2 SYGVKD. The CDR3 is 17 residues long. Trimming left V 2 bases short and J 7 bases short, with 20 bases between. CDR3 amino acids: CAISENEAGTPGGELFF. DNA for the CDR3: TGTGCCATCAGTGAGAACGAGGCCGGGACACCAGGCGGGGAGCTGTTTTTT.

Written as DNA, the CDR3 is TGTGCCATCAGTGAGCGGACAGATAATAACTACGAGCAGTACTTC. Encoded protein: CAISERTDNNYEQYF. The rearrangement links TRBV10-3 to TRBJ2-7; D is possibly TRBD1 (6 bases). Trimming pared 2 bases from V and 3 bases from J, leaving 14 bases between. CDR1 is ENHRY and CDR2 is SYGVKD in the germline V gene. The CDR3 loop spans 15 amino acids.

This chain connects TRBV6-1 to TRBJ1-5, with 11 bases aligning to TRBD1. Germline CDR1 MNHNS, CDR2 SASEGT. The CDR3 extends over 17 amino acids. With V trimmed by 3 bases and J by 6 bases, 10 bases remained unmatched. The CDR3 spells CASSELRTGGLGQPQHF. CDR3 in DNA: TGTGCCAGCAGTGAGCTACGGACAGGGGGCTTAGGTCAGCCCCAGCATTTT.

J is TRBJ2-5 and V is TRBV18; 9 nucleotides agree with TRBD1. With 5 bases clipped from V and 4 bases from J, the junction kept 8 bases outside the gene matches. The CDR3 has 15 residues. Germline CDR1 KGHSH, CDR2 LQKENI. The CDR3 nucleotides are TGTGCCAGCTCATCCCAAACAGGGGGCGGAGAGACCCAGTACTTC. This codes for CASSSQTGGGETQYF.

Concerning this clone: Compared with germline, one end of the junction differs, possibly owing to a read error. The chain carries TRBV3-1 (or the pseudogene TRBV3-2) and TRBJ2-2; 13 positions agree with TRBD2. Germline V CDR1 and CDR2: LGHDT, YNNKEL (reference sequence). This CDR3 has 19 amino acids. The CDR3 DNA sequence: TGTGCCAGCAGGCAAGCCACTAGCGGGAGGGGCAAGAACACCGGGGAGCTGTTTTTT. Protein sequence: CASRQATSGRGKNTGELFF.

This clone was seen just once. The chain links TRBV12-5 to TRBJ1-1; no clear D. CDR1 is LGHNT, CDR2 FRNRAP, per germline. Trimming took 7 bases from V and 0 from J, leaving 9 bases between them. This CDR3 comprises 13 residues. The CDR3 sequence: CASVLRVNTEAFF. In DNA form, the CDR3 reads TGTGCTAGTGTCTTGAGGGTGAACACTGAAGCTTTCTTT.

The chain recombines TRBV15 with TRBJ1-2, with D perhaps matching TRBD1 (6 bases). Per germline, CDR1 LNHNV and CDR2 YYDKDF (reference sequence). The CDR3 extends over 15 amino acids. Trimming removed 0 bases at V and 6 bases at J, with 14 bases between. In DNA form, the CDR3 reads TGTGCCACCAGCAGAGATCCACGGAAGGGGGATGGCTACACCTTC. Amino acids: CATSRDPRKGDGYTF.

The chain has TRBV7-2 and TRBJ1-2, with 9 bases lining up with TRBD1. V was pared by 7 bases and J by 4 bases, with 7 bases of the junction left unmatched. This CDR3 is built from 14 residues. Germline assignment: CDR1 SGHTA and CDR2 FQGNSA. CDR3 loop: CASTPDRGLYGYTF. The CDR3 nucleotides read TGTGCCAGCACCCCGGACAGGGGCCTCTATGGCTACACCTTC.

This sequence joins TRBV7-6 and TRBJ1-1; a possible D gene is TRBD1 (5 bases). The V gene's germline CDR1 is SGHVS and CDR2 FNYEAQ. The CDR3 extends over 12 amino acids. V shed 2 bases and J shed 10 bases, with 11 bases lying between them. CDR3 nucleotide sequence: TGTGCCAGCAGCTTACCTCAGGGTGTAGCTTTCTTT. It is translated as CASSLPQGVAFF.

The V gene is TRBV7-2, the J gene TRBJ1-1, with D unclear. This CDR3 spans 16 amino acids. Germline CDR1 SGHTA, CDR2 FQGNSA. Trimming shortened V by 2 bases and J by 5 bases, and 18 bases separated the two germline ends. The DNA for the CDR3 is TGTGCCAGCAGCTTACGGGCCGGCGGGTTGAGAACTGAAGCTTTCTTT. The encoded protein is CASSLRAGGLRTEAFF. The whole variable domain, filled in from reference TRBV7-2 and TRBJ1-1, reads GAGVSQSPSNKVTEKGKDVELRCDPISGHTALYWYRQSLGQGLEFLIYFQGNSAPDKSGLPSDRFSAERTGGSVSTLTIQRTQQEDSAVYLCASSLRAGGLRTEAFFGQGTRLTVV.

The rearrangement links TRBV6-5 to TRBJ2-3; D is perhaps TRBD2 (6 bases). CDR1 is MNHEY, CDR2 SVGAGI, per germline. The V and J ends lost 0 bases and 4 bases respectively, with 11 bases between them. This CDR3 spans 15 amino acids. CDR3 protein: CASSYSGGRADTQYF. The DNA of the CDR3 is TGTGCCAGCAGTTACTCGGGAGGTCGGGCAGATACGCAGTATTTT.

J is TRBJ2-7 and V is TRBV6-1, with TRBD2 as a possible D gene (5 bases). Per germline, CDR1 MNHNS and CDR2 SASEGT. There are 13 residues in the CDR3. Deletions cut 2 bases from V and 6 bases from J, with 11 bases between. The CDR3 protein is CASSEPGSLEQYV. DNA of the CDR3: TGTGCCAGCAGTGAACCGGGGTCCCTCGAGCAGTACGTC.

V gene TRBV28 combines with J gene TRBJ1-1; 7 bases are shared with TRBD1. The CDR3 consists of 15 residues. The V and J ends lost 6 bases and 7 bases, in that order; junction bases with no gene match: 14. CDR1 and CDR2 (germline): MDHEN, SYDVKM. This CDR3 is CASRTQGGGRDEAFF. The CDR3 nucleotides are TGTGCCAGCAGAACCCAAGGAGGGGGCAGAGATGAAGCTTTCTTT.

V usage is TRBV19 and J usage is TRBJ1-1, with 8 bases matching TRBD1. This CDR3 has 14 residues. Trimming took 5 bases from V and 5 from J; bases not matched to a gene: 7. In germline, CDR1 is LNHDA, CDR2 SQIVND (reference sequence). The DNA of the CDR3 is TGTGCCAGTAGTTTGGGACAGGCGAGGACTGAAGCTTTCTTT. Its protein product is CASSLGQARTEAFF.

This clone was picked up one time. This chain links TRBV10-3 with TRBJ2-1; possibly TRBD1 for D (6 bases). This CDR3 is 16 amino acids long. Germline values: CDR1 ENHRY, CDR2 SYGVKD. V was cut by 0 bases and J by 6 bases, with 15 bases left in between. CDR3 in amino acids: CAISESVYRDPNEQFF. DNA of the CDR3: TGTGCCATCAGTGAGTCCGTATACAGGGACCCCAATGAGCAGTTCTTC.

The chain is built from TRBV5-1 and TRBJ2-3; the D gene is possibly TRBD2 (6 bases). CDR1 SGHRS and CDR2 YFSETQ come from the germline V gene. CDR3 length: 14 residues. V lost 2 bases and J 1 base, leaving 8 bases between the germline ends. In nucleotides, the CDR3 is TGCGCCAGCAGCTTCCCGGGGGGCACAGATACGCAGTATTTT. Translated, it gives CASSFPGGTDTQYF.

The V and J genes are TRBV7-3 and TRBJ2-3; D remains ambiguous. The CDR3 totals 15 residues. Germline values: CDR1 SGHTA, CDR2 FQGTGA. The V gene lost 1 base and the J gene lost 4 bases, with 12 bases spanning the gap. The CDR3 sequence is CASSLNPPPADTQYF. Here the CDR3 DNA reads TGTGCCAGCAGCTTAAACCCCCCGCCAGCAGATACGCAGTATTTT. Drawing the rest from reference TRBV7-3 and TRBJ2-3, the complete variable domain is GAGVSQTPSNKVTEKGKYVELRCDPISGHTALYWYRQSLGQGPEFLIYFQGTGAADDSGLPNDRFFAVRPEGSVSTLKIQRTERGDSAVYLCASSLNPPPADTQYFGPGTRLTVL.

This chain connects TRBV27 to TRBJ1-5; perhaps TRBD1 as D (5 bases). Germline lookup yields CDR1 MNHEY and CDR2 SMNVEV (reference sequence). V was cut by 6 bases and J by 2 bases, with 17 bases left in between. This CDR3 contains 16 residues. In DNA form, the CDR3 reads TGTGCCAGCAGCCCCTTTGGGGCTCGGGGCAATCAGCCCCAGCATTTT. This sequence encodes CASSPFGARGNQPQHF.

The V and J genes are TRBV2 and TRBJ1-5; D unresolved. Germline lookup yields CDR1 SNHLY and CDR2 FYNNEI. The CDR3 loop spans 13 amino acids. Trimming took 3 bases from V and 9 from J, leaving 12 bases between them. The chain's CDR3 is CASSDVSSWPQHF. In DNA, the CDR3 is TGTGCCAGCAGTGACGTGAGCTCGTGGCCCCAGCATTTT.

The chain employs TRBV18 and TRBJ2-3, with D perhaps matching TRBD2 (6 bases). With 6 bases removed from V and 2 bases from J, the gap between germline ends came to 9 bases. From germline, CDR1 is KGHSH and CDR2 LQKENI. This CDR3 region has 13 residues. The CDR3, as DNA: TGTGCCAGCTCGCGGGGTTTCACAGATACGCAGTATTTT. Residues: CASSRGFTDTQYF.